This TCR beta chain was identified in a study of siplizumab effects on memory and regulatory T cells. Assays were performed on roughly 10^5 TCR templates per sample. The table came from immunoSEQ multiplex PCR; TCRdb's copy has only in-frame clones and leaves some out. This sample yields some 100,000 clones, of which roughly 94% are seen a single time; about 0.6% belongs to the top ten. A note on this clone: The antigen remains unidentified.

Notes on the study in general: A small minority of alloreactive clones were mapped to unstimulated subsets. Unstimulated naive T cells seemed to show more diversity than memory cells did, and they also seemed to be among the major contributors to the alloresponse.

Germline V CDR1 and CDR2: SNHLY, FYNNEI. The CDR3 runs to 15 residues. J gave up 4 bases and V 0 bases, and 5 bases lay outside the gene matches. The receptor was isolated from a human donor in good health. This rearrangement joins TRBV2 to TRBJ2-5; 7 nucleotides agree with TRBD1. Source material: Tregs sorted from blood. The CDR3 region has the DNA TGTGCCAGCAGTGAAGCGCGGGCAGGGGGAGAGACCCAGTACTTC. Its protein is CASSEARAGGETQYF.